Listed below are T cell receptor beta chains from one sample, sequenced in a study of blood T cells in healthy people across ages. One entry per CDR3 protein results from TCRdb running MiXCR on the 5' RACE reads. The sample contains approximately 780,000 distinct CDR3 sequences, about a quarter of which appear only once. This same sample was also part of a study on T cells of mothers and their children.

Sequences were obtained from blood. The source is a boy aged 5-17 years in good health. CDR3s include the opening cysteine and the closing phenylalanine or tryptophan. D genes are given only for firm matches. Size tells how often a clone was seen (once, few, many) or the class of an expanded clone, and some rows leave it out.

j_call: TRBJ1-1; d_call: NA; clone_size: NA; v_call: TRBV25-1; cdr3_nt: TGTGCCAGCAGTGACGGCGGTGAAGCTTTCTTT; cdr3_aa: CASSDGGEAFF
j_call: TRBJ2-5; d_call: TRBD2; clone_size: few; v_call: TRBV12-3/TRBV12-4; cdr3_nt: TGTGCCAGCAGTAGACTCGAGGCGGGGGTCCTCCGGGAGACCCAGTACTTC; cdr3_aa: CASSRLEAGVLRETQYF
j_call: TRBJ2-2; d_call: NA; clone_size: few; v_call: TRBV6-6; cdr3_nt: TGTGCCAGCAGTTACCCGGAGGGGACCGGGGAGCTGTTTTTT; cdr3_aa: CASSYPEGTGELFF
j_call: TRBJ2-5; d_call: NA; clone_size: few; v_call: TRBV9; cdr3_nt: TGTGCCAGCAGCGGAGACAGCAGAGAGACCCAGTACTTC; cdr3_aa: CASSGDSRETQYF
j_call: TRBJ2-3; d_call: TRBD1; clone_size: NA; v_call: TRBV15; cdr3_nt: TGTGCCACCAGCAGAGTAGGAGGGGACAGGGGTTCAGATACGCAGTATTTT; cdr3_aa: CATSRVGGDRGSDTQYF
j_call: TRBJ2-4; d_call: NA; clone_size: NA; v_call: TRBV28; cdr3_nt: TGTGCCAGCAGTAGGGGGGGAACTAGCCTGGCCAAAAACATTCAGTACTTC; cdr3_aa: CASSRGGTSLAKNIQYF
j_call: TRBJ2-1; d_call: NA; clone_size: NA; v_call: TRBV20-1; cdr3_nt: TGCAGTGCTAGAGATCAAGCGGACAATGAGCAGTTCTTC; cdr3_aa: CSARDQADNEQFF
j_call: TRBJ2-5; d_call: NA; clone_size: NA; v_call: TRBV5-1; cdr3_nt: TGCGCCAGCAGCCCGGGACGAGGAAAAGAGACCCAGTACTTC; cdr3_aa: CASSPGRGKETQYF
j_call: TRBJ2-1; d_call: TRBD2; clone_size: few; v_call: TRBV12-5; cdr3_nt: TGTGCTAGTGGTACCCCCCTAGCGGGGGTGGATGAGCAGTTCTTC; cdr3_aa: CASGTPLAGVDEQFF
j_call: TRBJ2-1; d_call: NA; clone_size: few; v_call: TRBV6-4; cdr3_nt: TGTGCCAGCAGACTTAGCGGAGTAGGGCCCTACAATGAGCAGTTCTTC; cdr3_aa: CASRLSGVGPYNEQFF
j_call: TRBJ1-6; d_call: NA; clone_size: few; v_call: TRBV2; cdr3_nt: TGTGCCAGCAGTGGGGGGCGAAATTCACCCCTCCACTTT; cdr3_aa: CASSGGRNSPLHF
j_call: TRBJ1-2; d_call: NA; clone_size: NA; v_call: TRBV20-1; cdr3_nt: TGCAGTGCCGTGCAGGGTCCGGGCTACACCTTC; cdr3_aa: CSAVQGPGYTF
j_call: TRBJ2-7; d_call: NA; clone_size: NA; v_call: TRBV5-1; cdr3_nt: TGCGCCAGCAGCTTGGGCAGGGGGGAACTCTTCTCCTACGAGCAGTACTTC; cdr3_aa: CASSLGRGELFSYEQYF
j_call: TRBJ2-1; d_call: TRBD1; clone_size: once; v_call: TRBV28; cdr3_nt: TGTGCCAGCAGCAGACAGGGCAGAGGTTATGAGCAGTTCTTC; cdr3_aa: CASSRQGRGYEQFF
j_call: TRBJ2-3; d_call: TRBD2; clone_size: few; v_call: TRBV7-9; cdr3_nt: TGTGCCAGCAGCTCTCCTAGCGGGGGGGCCCCAACAGATACGCAGTATTTT; cdr3_aa: CASSSPSGGAPTDTQYF
j_call: TRBJ2-1; d_call: TRBD2; clone_size: NA; v_call: TRBV12-3/TRBV12-4; cdr3_nt: TGTGCCAGCAGCAGTAGCGGGGGCGGGGATGAGCAGTTCTTC; cdr3_aa: CASSSSGGGDEQFF
j_call: TRBJ2-3; d_call: NA; clone_size: once; v_call: TRBV12-3/TRBV12-4; cdr3_nt: TGTGCCAGCAGTCCCCAGGGGATTTTAGATACGCAGTATTTT; cdr3_aa: CASSPQGILDTQYF
j_call: TRBJ1-2; d_call: NA; clone_size: few; v_call: TRBV2; cdr3_nt: TGTGCCAGCAGTATACAGGGACACGCCTATGGCTACACCTTC; cdr3_aa: CASSIQGHAYGYTF
j_call: TRBJ1-2; d_call: NA; clone_size: NA; v_call: TRBV5-1; cdr3_nt: TGCGCCAGCAGCTTGTCAGGGACGGAAGGCTACACCTTC; cdr3_aa: CASSLSGTEGYTF
j_call: TRBJ2-7; d_call: TRBD2; clone_size: few; v_call: TRBV5-1; cdr3_nt: TGCGCCAGCAGCCCCCCTCCGGGACTAGCGGGGCCAGCCAACTCCTACGAGCAGTACTTC; cdr3_aa: CASSPPPGLAGPANSYEQYF
j_call: TRBJ1-2; d_call: NA; clone_size: few; v_call: TRBV5-1; cdr3_nt: TGCGCCAGCAGCTTTATCGGTCGGTCCGGGATACATGGCTACACCTTC; cdr3_aa: CASSFIGRSGIHGYTF
j_call: TRBJ2-3; d_call: NA; clone_size: few; v_call: TRBV20-1; cdr3_nt: TGCAGTGCTAGGGGTGGGGGGAACACAGATACGCAGTATTTT; cdr3_aa: CSARGGGNTDTQYF
j_call: TRBJ2-7; d_call: NA; clone_size: many; v_call: TRBV5-1; cdr3_nt: TGCGCCAGCAGCCCACAGGGAACCTACGAGCAGTACTTC; cdr3_aa: CASSPQGTYEQYF
j_call: TRBJ2-2; d_call: NA; clone_size: NA; v_call: TRBV6-5; cdr3_nt: TGTGCCAGCAAGTGGAGGAGGGCCGGGGAGCTGTTTTTT; cdr3_aa: CASKWRRAGELFF
j_call: TRBJ2-1; d_call: NA; clone_size: NA; v_call: TRBV12-3/TRBV12-4; cdr3_nt: TGTGCCAGCAGTTTAAGGGGGGGGCAAGACAATGAGCAGTTCTTC; cdr3_aa: CASSLRGGQDNEQFF
j_call: TRBJ2-3; d_call: NA; clone_size: few; v_call: TRBV6-1; cdr3_nt: TGTGCCAGCAGGGGTAACACAGATACGCAGTATTTT; cdr3_aa: CASRGNTDTQYF
j_call: TRBJ1-2; d_call: NA; clone_size: NA; v_call: TRBV3-1; cdr3_nt: TGTGCCAGCAGCCAAGATGCGTGGCAGCTCTGGAACTATGGCTACACCTTC; cdr3_aa: CASSQDAWQLWNYGYTF
j_call: TRBJ1-1; d_call: NA; clone_size: few; v_call: TRBV27; cdr3_nt: TGTGCCAGCAGTTCAAGGACCTTAAGCTCTAACACTGAAGCTTTCTTT; cdr3_aa: CASSSRTLSSNTEAFF
j_call: TRBJ2-7; d_call: TRBD2; clone_size: NA; v_call: TRBV20-1; cdr3_nt: TGCAGTGCTACTTTCCCGGGGGGGAGGGACGAGCAGTACTTC; cdr3_aa: CSATFPGGRDEQYF
j_call: TRBJ2-3; d_call: TRBD2; clone_size: NA; v_call: TRBV20-1; cdr3_nt: TGCAGTGCTAGAGGTACTAGCGGGGGTGCAGATACGCAGTATTTT; cdr3_aa: CSARGTSGGADTQYF
j_call: TRBJ2-1; d_call: NA; clone_size: few; v_call: TRBV6-5; cdr3_nt: TGTGCCAGCAGTTACGCGGCAGGGTACCACAATGAGCAGTTCTTC; cdr3_aa: CASSYAAGYHNEQFF
j_call: TRBJ2-5; d_call: TRBD1; clone_size: few; v_call: TRBV10-3; cdr3_nt: TGTGCCTGCCGAACCGGGACAGGGTGGGAGCAGTACTTC; cdr3_aa: CACRTGTGWEQYF
j_call: TRBJ1-2; d_call: TRBD1; clone_size: NA; v_call: TRBV7-9; cdr3_nt: TGTGCCAGCAGCTACGGACAGGGGATTGCTTATGGCTACACCTTC; cdr3_aa: CASSYGQGIAYGYTF
j_call: TRBJ2-7; d_call: NA; clone_size: NA; v_call: TRBV7-6; cdr3_nt: TGTGCCAGCAGCCCCCGGGACCCATTCTCCGAGCAGTACTTC; cdr3_aa: CASSPRDPFSEQYF
j_call: TRBJ2-5; d_call: TRBD1; clone_size: few; v_call: TRBV12-3/TRBV12-4; cdr3_nt: TGTGCCAGCAGTCCGGGGACAGGGGTCGGCTACGGGCAGTACTTC; cdr3_aa: CASSPGTGVGYGQYF
j_call: TRBJ2-3; d_call: TRBD2; clone_size: NA; v_call: TRBV6-5; cdr3_nt: TGTGCCAGCAGTTACAGCGGGGGGGCAGGAGATACGCAGTATTTT; cdr3_aa: CASSYSGGAGDTQYF
j_call: TRBJ1-5; d_call: NA; clone_size: few; v_call: TRBV4-1; cdr3_nt: TGCGCCAGCAGCCCTGGGCAGGGGCAGGCTGGGAATCAGCCCCAGCATTTT; cdr3_aa: CASSPGQGQAGNQPQHF
j_call: TRBJ2-5; d_call: NA; clone_size: NA; v_call: TRBV6-6; cdr3_nt: TGTGCCAGCAGTTACGGGTCCGGACAGCAAGAGACCCAGTACTTC; cdr3_aa: CASSYGSGQQETQYF
j_call: TRBJ1-1; d_call: NA; clone_size: few; v_call: TRBV12-3/TRBV12-4; cdr3_nt: TGTGCCAGCGGAACCCCCGAAGCTTTCTTT; cdr3_aa: CASGTPEAFF
j_call: TRBJ2-5; d_call: NA; clone_size: many; v_call: TRBV28; cdr3_nt: TGTGCCAGCAGTTTAAATCCCGGGACAAAAGGAGAGACCCAGTACTTC; cdr3_aa: CASSLNPGTKGETQYF
j_call: TRBJ1-4; d_call: TRBD1; clone_size: few; v_call: TRBV6-6; cdr3_nt: TGTGCCAGCACCCGGACAGGGGGTGAAAAACTGTTTTTT; cdr3_aa: CASTRTGGEKLFF
j_call: TRBJ2-7; d_call: NA; clone_size: few; v_call: TRBV11-2; cdr3_nt: TGTGCCAGCAGCCCTGAGGCGACCGTGGCCTACGAGCAGTACTTC; cdr3_aa: CASSPEATVAYEQYF
j_call: TRBJ1-5; d_call: NA; clone_size: few; v_call: TRBV11-2; cdr3_nt: TGTGCCAGCAGCTCCTCCGCGGATCAGCCCCAGCATTTT; cdr3_aa: CASSSSADQPQHF
j_call: TRBJ2-5; d_call: NA; clone_size: NA; v_call: TRBV3-1; cdr3_nt: TGTGCCAGCAGCCAAGCTGCAGCGTCGGAGAAGACCCAGTACTTC; cdr3_aa: CASSQAAASEKTQYF
j_call: TRBJ2-6; d_call: NA; clone_size: NA; v_call: TRBV12-3/TRBV12-4; cdr3_nt: TGTGCCAGCGGGACACAGGGTTTATACTCTGGGGCCAACGTCCTGACTTTC; cdr3_aa: CASGTQGLYSGANVLTF